Below, one T cell receptor beta chain is given with its context. As originally analysed: Amplifying reference gene primers gave estimates of nucleated cell counts. Data came from immunoSEQ multiplex PCR; TCRdb stores just in-frame clones and leaves some out. V, J and clone size are taken as reported in that table, and D and trimming were inferred from the DNA itself. Found here are approximately 170,000 clones, around 85% of them singletons; the top ten hold over 7.5%. This sample was included in a study of blood T cell repertoires in COVID-19. V shed 11 bases, J shed 0 bases, and the junction held 5 bases outside the gene matches. The V gene's germline CDR1 is MNHNY and CDR2 SVGAGI (reference sequence). The CDR3 contains 15 residues.

The source is a man in his fifties with active or convalescent COVID-19. This sequence joins TRBV6-6 and TRBJ2-7; TRBD2 matches at 15 bases. The sample was peripheral blood. CDR3 protein: CACGTSGRNSYEQYF. The CDR3 DNA sequence: TGTGCCTGCGGGACTAGCGGGAGGAACTCCTACGAGCAGTACTTC.